This T cell receptor beta chain was recorded in a study of blood T cell repertoires in COVID-19. Study at large: Some COVID-19 samples were acute and others convalescent; all came from the United States, Italy and Spain. The cDNA or gDNA used as material had been derived from T cells, B-cell-depleted T cells, or PBMCs.

Original analysis: Amplifying reference gene primers gave estimates of nucleated cell counts. Assay: immunoSEQ multiplex PCR; the TCRdb copy retains only in-frame clones and omits some. Clonal size and the V and J genes are those of that table, whereas D and trimming came from the DNA. The data contain roughly 330,000 clones, roughly 86% of them singletons. Trimming cost V 5 bases and J 0 bases, with 8 bases left between them. CDR1 is MNHEY and CDR2 is SVGAGI in the germline V gene. The CDR3 has 14 residues. The chain carries TRBV6-5 and TRBJ1-3; no clear D. The sample taken for sequencing was peripheral blood. This clonotype was obtained from a woman in her forties or fifties with acute or convalescent COVID-19. The CDR3 loop reads CASSPDTSGNTIYF. CDR3 sequence (DNA): TGTGCCAGCAGTCCCGACACCTCTGGAAACACCATATATTTT.